The 26 T cell receptor beta chains reported below all come from one sample, sequenced in a study of response to subunit inactivated influenza vaccine. TCRdb recomputed calls from the RT-PCR reads with MiXCR, one row per CDR3 protein. The data show 500,000 to 750,000 distinct CDR3 sequences, with less than 15% seen just once and 11% held by the top ten. Sequenced here: PBMCs from blood, sampled approximately 12 days after vaccination. The receptor source for this set is a man over 45 who received an inactivated influenza vaccine.

This clonotype was counted a single time. The J gene is TRBJ1-1, the V gene TRBV5-1; TRBD1 aligns across 9 bases. Germline V gene lookup returns CDR1 SGHRS and CDR2 YFSETQ. V shed 3 bases, J shed 4 bases, and the junction held 7 bases outside the gene matches. CDR3 length: 15 residues. This CDR3 is CASSSQGARGTEAFF. The CDR3 nucleotides read TGCGCCAGCAGCTCACAGGGGGCGAGGGGCACTGAAGCTTTCTTT.

Ten or more counts support this clonotype. The chain has TRBV10-3 and TRBJ2-7; 9 bases match TRBD1. The CDR3 contains 15 residues. The germline gives CDR1 ENHRY, CDR2 SYGVKD. The ends lost 4 bases at V and 2 bases at J; junction bases unmatched: 6. The CDR3 region has the DNA TGTGCCATCAGTGCTGACAGGGGGAATCCCTACGAGCAGTACTTC. Amino acids: CAISADRGNPYEQYF.

Many counts were recorded for this clonotype. The rearrangement joins TRBV4-1 to TRBJ2-2; TRBD2 matches 14 bases. This CDR3 has 21 residues. V shed 5 bases, J shed 0 bases, and the junction held 14 bases outside the gene matches. Germline-derived CDR1 and CDR2 are MGHRA and YSYEKL. The CDR3 protein is CASSKIIAGTSGGTNTGELFF. The CDR3 nucleotides read TGCGCCAGCAGCAAAATAATCGCGGGGACTAGCGGGGGAACGAACACCGGGGAGCTGTTTTTT.

The V call is TRBV28, the J call TRBJ2-7; 8 nucleotides match TRBD1. Germline assignment: CDR1 MDHEN and CDR2 SYDVKM. The CDR3 length is 15 residues. V lost 5 bases to trimming and J lost 0 bases; unmatched junction nucleotides: 6. The CDR3 is CASSMDRVLSYEQYF. In DNA, the CDR3 is TGTGCCAGCAGTATGGACAGGGTTCTCTCCTACGAGCAGTACTTC.

This rearrangement joins TRBV6-2 or TRBV6-3 to TRBJ2-7; possibly TRBD2 for D (5 bases). CDR1 MNHEY and CDR2 SVGEGT come from the germline V gene. The CDR3 covers 14 residues. The V end was cut by 6 bases, the J end by 1 base, with 13 bases between. The CDR3 nucleotides are TGTGCCAGCAGCAAAACTAGTTCTTCCTACGAGCAGTACTTC. Residues: CASSKTSSSYEQYF.

This clonotype has more than one count but fewer than ten. The chain uses TRBV5-5 and TRBJ2-3; TRBD1 matches at 7 bases. Trimming took 4 bases from V and 7 from J; bases not matched to a gene: 12. The CDR3 sequence is 15 residues long. CDR1 and CDR2 from the germline V gene are SGHKS and YYEKEE (reference sequence). CDR3 amino acids: CASSQGQTARYTQYF. CDR3 bases: TGTGCCAGCAGCCAGGGACAGACCGCTCGATATACGCAGTATTTT.

V is TRBV28 and J is TRBJ2-5; 8 bases line up with TRBD2. CDR3 length: 14 amino acids. Per the germline V gene, CDR1 is MDHEN and CDR2 is SYDVKM. J gave up 1 base and V 8 bases, and 6 bases lay outside the gene matches. The CDR3 sequence is CASGLGGGQETQYF. In nucleotides, the CDR3 is TGTGCCAGCGGGCTCGGGGGGGGCCAAGAGACCCAGTACTTC.

This clonotype was seen more than once but under ten times. The chain carries TRBV27 and TRBJ2-2, with 10 bases aligning to TRBD1. CDR3 length: 14 amino acids. After removal of 2 bases from V and 6 bases from J, the junction contained 0 bases not matched to a gene. CDR1 and CDR2 from the germline V gene are MNHEY and SMNVEV (reference sequence). CDR3 amino acids: CASSLGQGAGELFF. As DNA, the CDR3 is TGTGCCAGCAGTTTAGGACAGGGGGCCGGGGAGCTGTTTTTT.

The rearrangement links TRBV20-1 to TRBJ2-4; perhaps TRBD2 as D (5 bases). Germline V gene data show CDR1 as DFQATT and CDR2 as SNEGSKA (reference sequence). The CDR3 length is 13 residues. The germline V and J ends were trimmed by 3 bases and 3 bases, with 9 bases remaining between them. DNA for the CDR3: TGCAGTGCTAGTGCCGGGGTCAAAAACATTCAGTACTTC. This sequence encodes CSASAGVKNIQYF.

This clonotype was seen repeatedly, ten times or more. This sequence joins TRBV15 and TRBJ2-1; D possibly uses TRBD1 or TRBD2 (6 bases each). This CDR3 spans 18 amino acids. Germline V CDR1 and CDR2: LNHNV, YYDKDF (reference sequence). Trimming removed 1 base at V and 5 bases at J, with 21 bases between. CDR3 in amino acids: CATSRVTPAGRGDNEQFF. The DNA of the CDR3 is TGTGCCACCAGCAGAGTCACACCCGCGGGTAGGGGGGACAATGAGCAGTTCTTC.

In this sample, this clonotype turned up a few times. V gene TRBV19 combines with J gene TRBJ1-1; D gene unclear. V was shortened by 5 bases and J by 1 base, with 8 bases between the two germline ends. This CDR3 spans 13 amino acids. Germline CDR1 and CDR2: LNHDA and SQIVND (reference sequence). CDR3 loop: CASSRVGNTEAFF. In DNA form, the CDR3 reads TGTGCCAGTAGTCGGGTTGGGAACACTGAAGCTTTCTTT.

This clonotype was observed a few times. The rearrangement uses TRBV20-1 and TRBJ2-7; the match to TRBD2 covers 9 bases. This CDR3 spans 14 amino acids. J gave up 3 bases and V 4 bases, and 7 bases lay outside the gene matches. Looked up from germline, CDR1 is DFQATT and CDR2 is SNEGSKA (reference sequence). The CDR3 nucleotides are TGCAGTGCTACCCCCGGACTAGCGATCTACGAGCAGTACTTC. Amino acid sequence: CSATPGLAIYEQYF.

The chain links TRBV9 to TRBJ2-3, with a weak D call TRBD2 (7 bases). CDR3 length: 13 residues. V was clipped by 3 bases and J by 12 bases, with 17 bases between them. CDR1 and CDR2 (germline): SGDLS, YYNGEE. Here the CDR3 DNA reads TGTGCCAGCAGCGAGGGGGGGGAGCGACGACAGTATTTT. Amino acid sequence: CASSEGGERRQYF. The variable domain in full, completed from reference TRBV9 and TRBJ2-3, reads DSGVTQTPKHLITATGQRVTLRCSPRSGDLSVYWYQQSLDQGLQFLIQYYNGEERAKGNILERFSAQQFPDLHSELNLSSLELGDSALYFCASSEGGERRQYFGPGTRLTVL.

The sample holds many counts of this clonotype. The chain has TRBV20-1 and TRBJ2-5; 9 bases map to TRBD2. Trimming removed 3 bases from V and 5 bases from J; junction bases left unmatched: 10. The germline CDR1 and CDR2 sequences are DFQATT and SNEGSKA (reference sequence). CDR3 size: 15 residues. CDR3 residues: CSARGASGILETQYF. For the CDR3, the DNA is TGCAGTGCTAGGGGTGCTAGCGGGATCTTGGAGACCCAGTACTTC.

This clonotype showed up just a few times. The V and J genes are TRBV6-1 and TRBJ2-1; weak D call: TRBD2 (6 bases). Germline loops: CDR1 MNHNS, CDR2 SASEGT. This CDR3 is 13 amino acids long. V dropped 8 bases and J dropped 8 bases, with 16 bases sitting between them. The CDR3, as DNA: TGTGCCAGCCGCCCCGGATGGGGGGATGAGCAGTTCTTC. It yields the protein CASRPGWGDEQFF.

The CDR3 coding sequence is TGCAGCGTTGAAGACAGGAGGGGGTTGGACTACGAGCAGTACTTC. Residues: CSVEDRRGLDYEQYF. V gene TRBV29-1 combines with J gene TRBJ2-7; D possibly uses TRBD1 or TRBD2 (6 bases each). Germline CDR1 SQVTM, CDR2 ANQGSEA. The CDR3 is 15 residues long. V gave up 0 bases and J gave up 3 bases, with 15 bases separating them.

This clonotype was seen at least ten times. The V call is TRBV9, the J call TRBJ2-3; perhaps TRBD1 as D (6 bases). This CDR3 comprises 14 residues. Trimming cost V 2 bases and J 2 bases, with 9 bases left between them. The germline CDR1 and CDR2 sequences are SGDLS and YYNGEE. The CDR3 DNA reads as TGTGCCAGCAGCGTGCAGGGGTACACAGATACGCAGTATTTT. It is translated as CASSVQGYTDTQYF.

This clonotype turned up a few times. The rearrangement joins TRBV4-3 to TRBJ1-4; a weak D match, TRBD1 (6 bases). In germline, CDR1 is LGHNA, CDR2 YSLEER. The CDR3 contains 15 residues. Trimming took off 1 base at V and 7 bases at J, with 13 bases between the two ends. The CDR3 DNA reads as TGCGCCAGCAGCCAAGGAAACAGGGAGATTGAAAAACTGTTTTTT. Its protein is CASSQGNREIEKLFF.

This chain connects TRBV7-2 to TRBJ1-4, with D perhaps TRBD1 (5 bases). The CDR3 totals 15 residues. Germline V gives CDR1 SGHTA, CDR2 FQGNSA. Trimming cost V 1 base and J 10 bases, with 16 bases left between them. The CDR3 protein is CASSLELGGKGKLFF. The CDR3 region has the DNA TGTGCCAGCAGCTTAGAATTGGGGGGGAAAGGAAAACTGTTTTTT.

This clonotype was seen a few times. This chain links TRBV6-2 or TRBV6-3 with TRBJ2-1, with a possible D match to TRBD2 (5 bases). Germline V gene sequence: CDR1 MNHEY, CDR2 SVGEGT. The CDR3 contains 13 residues. Trimming removed 5 bases at V and 8 bases at J, with 13 bases between. CDR3 sequence: CASSRDAGDEQFF. In DNA form, the CDR3 reads TGTGCCAGCAGTCGGGATGCGGGTGATGAGCAGTTCTTC.

Many counts were recorded for this clonotype. The chain recombines TRBV7-9 with TRBJ2-3, with D maybe TRBD1 (6 bases). Germline V lookup: CDR1 SEHNR, CDR2 FQNEAQ (reference sequence). CDR3 size: 17 residues. V shed 2 bases and J shed 3 bases, with 18 bases lying between them. The CDR3 here is CASSLPRTGSRTDTQYF. Written as DNA, the CDR3 is TGTGCCAGCAGCTTACCCCGTACAGGGTCAAGAACAGATACGCAGTATTTT.

This clonotype has just a few counts. The V gene is TRBV7-2, the J gene TRBJ2-3; D remains ambiguous. CDR1 SGHTA and CDR2 FQGNSA come from the germline V gene. The CDR3 runs 12 residues. Trimming stripped 5 bases from V and 6 bases from J, with 9 bases between. CDR3 region: CASSRPQDTQYF. The CDR3 coding sequence is TGTGCCAGCAGCCGGCCCCAGGATACGCAGTATTTT.

This clonotype has just a few counts. The CDR3: CASRVGTEAFF. DNA for the CDR3: TGTGCCAGCAGGGTGGGAACTGAAGCTTTCTTT. The chain links TRBV6-1 to TRBJ1-1; D call uncertain. The CDR3 is made up of 11 amino acids. The germline V gene encodes CDR1 MNHNS and CDR2 SASEGT. V was trimmed by 6 bases and J by 5 bases, leaving 7 bases between them.

There are many counts of this clonotype. This chain links TRBV28 with TRBJ1-4, with D perhaps matching TRBD1 (5 bases). The CDR3 extends over 14 amino acids. CDR1 and CDR2 (germline): MDHEN, SYDVKM. The germline V and J ends were trimmed by 5 bases and 7 bases, with 14 bases remaining between them. The CDR3 DNA sequence: TGTGCCAGCAGTGCGGGGGGACTTGGTGAAAAACTGTTTTTT. Protein sequence: CASSAGGLGEKLFF.

This clonotype occurred a few times. The J gene is TRBJ1-2, the V gene TRBV4-1, with a tentative D call TRBD1 (5 bases). The CDR3 length is 14 residues. V was pared by 0 bases and J by 4 bases, with 9 bases between. CDR1 is MGHRA, CDR2 YSYEKL, per germline. CDR3 protein: CASSQDHQGYGYTF. The CDR3 region has the DNA TGCGCCAGCAGCCAAGATCATCAGGGCTATGGCTACACCTTC.

This clonotype came up a few times. The rearrangement links TRBV28 to TRBJ2-7, with unresolved D. The CDR3 spans 12 residues. V shed 6 bases and J shed 3 bases, with 9 bases lying between them. Germline loops: CDR1 MDHEN, CDR2 SYDVKM. CDR3 protein: CASSRKIYEQYF. CDR3 DNA sequence: TGTGCCAGCAGCCGAAAAATCTACGAGCAGTACTTC.